One and the same sample provided the 23 T cell receptor beta chains below, sequenced in a study of blood T cell repertoires in COVID-19. The data were produced by immunoSEQ multiplex PCR, yet TCRdb's version contains in-frame clones alone and is incomplete. The sample has 540,000 or so clones; 85% to 90% are singletons. The sequencing input was peripheral blood. These receptors originate from a woman aged 45-65 years with COVID-19, enrolled during active disease.

The V gene is TRBV4-1, the J gene TRBJ2-1, with D maybe TRBD2 (5 bases). This CDR3 has 15 residues. CDR1 and CDR2 (germline): MGHRA, YSYEKL. The V end lost 0 bases, the J end lost 7 bases, and 13 bases lay between the germline ends. CDR3 protein: CASSQDQEGWNEQFF. The CDR3 DNA sequence: TGCGCCAGCAGCCAAGATCAAGAGGGTTGGAATGAGCAGTTCTTC.

Regarding this clone: The sample contains more than one DNA sequence encoding this CDR3. V gene TRBV3-1 (or the pseudogene TRBV3-2) combines with J gene TRBJ2-7; maybe TRBD2 (6 bases). The CDR3 spans 14 residues. Germline CDR1 reads LGHDT; CDR2 reads YNNKEL (reference sequence). The V end lost 4 bases, the J end lost 7 bases, and 17 bases lay between the germline ends. The CDR3 spells CASSPMDRAGEQYF. CDR3 sequence (DNA): TGTGCCAGCAGCCCGATGGACCGGGCGGGAGAGCAGTACTTC.

The J gene is TRBJ1-4, the V gene TRBV5-1; 7 nucleotides line up with TRBD1. The ends lost 0 bases at V and 7 bases at J; junction bases unmatched: 9. CDR1 SGHRS and CDR2 YFSETQ come from the germline V gene. This CDR3 region has 16 residues. The CDR3 sequence is CASSLEGARNGEKLFF. CDR3 DNA sequence: TGCGCCAGCAGCTTGGAGGGGGCGAGGAATGGTGAAAAACTGTTTTTT. The full variable domain, with the rest looked up from reference TRBV5-1 and TRBJ1-4, is KAGVTQTPRYLIKTRGQQVTLSCSPISGHRSVSWYQQTPGQGLQFLFEYFSETQRNKGNFPGRFSGRQFSNSRSEMNVSTLELGDSALYLCASSLEGARNGEKLFFGSGTQLSVL.

The chain carries TRBV5-4 and TRBJ1-4, with D hard to call. Trimming pared 1 base from V and 5 bases from J, leaving 6 bases between. This CDR3 is built from 13 residues. The germline V gene has CDR1 SGHNT and CDR2 YYREEE (reference sequence). For the CDR3, the DNA is TGTGCCAGCAGCTTGTGGCAGAATGAAAAACTGTTTTTT. Encoded protein: CASSLWQNEKLFF.

This clone was picked up one time. The chain uses TRBV20-1 and TRBJ2-1; D gene ambiguous. From germline, CDR1 is DFQATT and CDR2 SNEGSKA (reference sequence). The CDR3 loop spans 11 amino acids. V lost 5 bases and J lost 5, with 7 bases in between. The CDR3 nucleotides read TGCAGTGCTCCCTACGACAATGAGCAGTTCTTC. Its translation is CSAPYDNEQFF.

The chain joins TRBV5-1 to TRBJ2-2; 7 nucleotides agree with TRBD2. Germline V gene data show CDR1 as SGHRS and CDR2 as YFSETQ. J was trimmed by 6 bases and V by 3 bases; bases with no gene match: 8. The CDR3 sequence is 15 residues long. CDR3 sequence reads: CASSWPRGGAGELFF. CDR3 bases: TGCGCCAGCAGCTGGCCCCGGGGAGGGGCCGGGGAGCTGTTTTTT.

The rearrangement joins TRBV7-9 to TRBJ2-6; D is undetermined. Germline loops: CDR1 SEHNR, CDR2 FQNEAQ (reference sequence). V dropped 4 bases and J dropped 0 bases, with 10 bases sitting between them. The CDR3 has 16 residues. The CDR3 loop reads CASSSIFSSGANVLTF. CDR3 nucleotides: TGTGCCAGCAGCTCCATTTTTAGCTCTGGGGCCAACGTCCTGACTTTC.

This clone was seen a single time. The rearrangement uses TRBV6-2 or TRBV6-3 and TRBJ1-1; TRBD1 is a possible D gene (6 bases). V lost 0 bases to trimming and J lost 1 base, with 9 bases between them. CDR1 is MNHEY and CDR2 is SVGEGT in the germline V gene. The CDR3 has 15 residues. The CDR3 is CASSYSQTGNTEAFF. DNA of the CDR3: TGTGCCAGCAGTTACTCCCAGACAGGGAACACTGAAGCTTTCTTT.

The gene calls are TRBV12-5 and TRBJ2-1; D is perhaps TRBD2 (5 bases). This CDR3 has 15 residues. CDR1 and CDR2 (germline): LGHNT, FRNRAP. V was cut by 4 bases and J by 0 bases, with 10 bases left in between. CDR3 in DNA: TGTGCTAGTGGTTACCAGCGGAACTCCTACAATGAGCAGTTCTTC. This encodes CASGYQRNSYNEQFF. The whole variable domain, remainder taken from reference TRBV12-5 and TRBJ2-1, is DARVTQTPRHKVTEMGQEVTMRCQPILGHNTVFWYRQTMMQGLELLAYFRNRAPLDDSGMPKDRFSAEMPDATLATLKIQPSEPRDSAVYFCASGYQRNSYNEQFFGPGTRLTVL.

V and J are TRBV27 and TRBJ2-5, with D unclear. The CDR3 spans 12 residues. Germline V gives CDR1 MNHEY, CDR2 SMNVEV (reference sequence). Between the trimmed V and J ends, which lost 6 bases and 4 bases, there was a span of 9 bases. CDR3 sequence (DNA): TGTGCCAGCAGCCCTACCCCAGAGACCCAGTACTTC. The encoded protein is CASSPTPETQYF.

This chain joins TRBV5-1 and TRBJ1-2; possible D gene TRBD1, 5 bases. V shed 0 bases and J shed 5 bases, with 23 bases lying between them. This CDR3 comprises 18 residues. In germline, CDR1 is SGHRS, CDR2 YFSETQ. This CDR3 is CASSLGEDVLKWGYGYTF. The CDR3 region has the DNA TGCGCCAGCAGCTTGGGGGAGGACGTACTCAAATGGGGGTATGGCTACACCTTC.

In its sample, this clone was seen once. This chain uses TRBV3-1 (or the pseudogene TRBV3-2) with TRBJ2-5; TRBD2 matches at 11 bases. Germline V lookup: CDR1 LGHDT, CDR2 YNNKEL (reference sequence). The length of the CDR3 is 18 residues. The junction had 10 bases not matched to a gene; V was cut back by 2 bases and J by 2 bases. For the CDR3, the DNA is TGTGCCAGCAGCCAATTGTCGCGGACTAGCGGGTTACAAGAGACCCAGTACTTC. It is translated as CASSQLSRTSGLQETQYF.

The V gene is TRBV3-1 (or the pseudogene TRBV3-2), the J gene TRBJ1-1, with D tentatively TRBD1 (5 bases). With 1 base removed from V and 6 bases from J, the gap between germline ends came to 18 bases. Germline assignment: CDR1 LGHDT and CDR2 YNNKEL (reference sequence). This CDR3 spans 16 amino acids. CDR3 bases: TGTGCCAGCAGCCAAGGAGGGGCAGGCGGGGAGTCTGAAGCTTTCTTT. It codes for CASSQGGAGGESEAFF.

This chain uses TRBV6-5 with TRBJ2-5; D perhaps matches TRBD1 (6 bases). The V and J ends lost 7 bases and 2 bases respectively, with 11 bases between them. In germline, CDR1 is MNHEY, CDR2 SVGAGI. The CDR3 spans 13 residues. The CDR3: CASTTGWQETQYF. As DNA, the CDR3 is TGTGCCAGCACCACAGGGTGGCAAGAGACCCAGTACTTC.

The rearrangement joins TRBV2 to TRBJ2-1; 10 positions match TRBD2. Germline V CDR1 and CDR2: SNHLY, FYNNEI. V lost 8 bases and J lost 5; bases outside the gene matches: 9. The CDR3 runs to 15 residues. For the CDR3, the DNA is TGTGCCAGCGGAGGCCCGCTAGCGGGGGACAATGAGCAGTTCTTC. Its translation is CASGGPLAGDNEQFF.

The sample holds one count of this clone. The chain employs TRBV5-4 and TRBJ1-2; possible D gene TRBD1, 5 bases. V lost 2 bases and J 2 bases, leaving 13 bases between the germline ends. The CDR3 is 15 residues long. CDR1 is SGHNT, CDR2 YYREEE, per germline (reference sequence). In DNA form, the CDR3 reads TGTGCCAGCAGCTTCTTCGGGGGGGGGAACTATGGCTACACCTTC. Translating it yields CASSFFGGGNYGYTF. Based on the CDR3 plus reference TRBV5-4 and TRBJ1-2, the full variable domain is ETGVTQSPTHLIKTRGQQVTLRCSSQSGHNTVSWYQQALGQGPQFIFQYYREEENGRGNFPPRFSGLQFPNYSSELNVNALELDDSALYLCASSFFGGGNYGYTFGSGTRLTVV.

In DNA, the CDR3 is TGTGCCAGTACCGGGGACAGGGCGTTCTATTTCGCTGAAGCTTTCTTT. This gives the protein CASTGDRAFYFAEAFF. V gene TRBV19 combines with J gene TRBJ1-1, with TRBD1 identical over 9 bases. Looked up from germline, CDR1 is LNHDA and CDR2 is SQIVND (reference sequence). The CDR3 covers 16 residues. The junction had 15 bases not matched to a gene; V was cut back by 7 bases and J by 6 bases.

The chain recombines TRBV9 with TRBJ1-3; 9 bases agree with TRBD1. V trimming: 3 bases; J trimming: 0 bases; junction bases outside the gene matches: 1. The CDR3 length is 15 residues. Looked up from germline, CDR1 is SGDLS and CDR2 is YYNGEE. CDR3 sequence (DNA): TGTGCCAGCAGCGCGACAGGGGGCTCTGGAAACACCATATATTTT. Its protein product is CASSATGGSGNTIYF.

This clone was seen a single time. This chain joins TRBV27 and TRBJ1-2; D unclear. V lost 3 bases and J lost 0, with 11 bases in between. Germline CDR1 MNHEY, CDR2 SMNVEV (reference sequence). CDR3 length equals 15 residues. The CDR3 region is CASSFGRPSNYGYTF. DNA for the CDR3: TGTGCCAGCAGTTTTGGCAGGCCGTCTAACTATGGCTACACCTTC.

This clone has only one observation. This chain links TRBV4-1 with TRBJ2-5; the match to TRBD1 covers 8 bases. Germline values: CDR1 MGHRA, CDR2 YSYEKL. This CDR3 region has 16 residues. V shed 1 base, J shed 1 base, and the junction held 5 bases outside the gene matches. As DNA, the CDR3 is TGCGCCAGCAGCCAAGGGACAGGGTATCGCCAAGAGACCCAGTACTTC. Translated, it gives CASSQGTGYRQETQYF.

The CDR3 sequence is CASSARGVTGNSPLHF. The DNA for the CDR3 is TGTGCCAGCAGCGCACGGGGAGTGACGGGCAATTCACCCCTCCACTTT. This rearrangement joins TRBV9 to TRBJ1-6, with unresolved D. CDR3 length: 16 amino acids. Trimming stripped 3 bases from V and 7 bases from J, with 17 bases between. From germline, CDR1 is SGDLS and CDR2 YYNGEE.

The rearrangement uses TRBV19 and TRBJ1-6; tentative D call: TRBD1 (6 bases). Germline V gene lookup returns CDR1 LNHDA and CDR2 SQIVND (reference sequence). This CDR3 is built from 13 residues. Trimming left V 6 bases short and J 12 bases short, with 15 bases between. CDR3 nucleotides: TGTGCCAGTAGGGTAGAGGGGGACCGACCCCTCCACTTT. This gives the protein CASRVEGDRPLHF.

The chain uses TRBV6-5 and TRBJ2-7; 7 bases agree with TRBD1. This CDR3 has 15 amino acids. CDR1 MNHEY and CDR2 SVGAGI come from the germline V gene. The junction had 11 bases not matched to a gene; V was cut back by 7 bases and J by 2 bases. In DNA form, the CDR3 reads TGTGCCAGCATCCCTTTTCGGGACAGCGCCTACGAGCAGTACTTC. Amino acid sequence: CASIPFRDSAYEQYF.